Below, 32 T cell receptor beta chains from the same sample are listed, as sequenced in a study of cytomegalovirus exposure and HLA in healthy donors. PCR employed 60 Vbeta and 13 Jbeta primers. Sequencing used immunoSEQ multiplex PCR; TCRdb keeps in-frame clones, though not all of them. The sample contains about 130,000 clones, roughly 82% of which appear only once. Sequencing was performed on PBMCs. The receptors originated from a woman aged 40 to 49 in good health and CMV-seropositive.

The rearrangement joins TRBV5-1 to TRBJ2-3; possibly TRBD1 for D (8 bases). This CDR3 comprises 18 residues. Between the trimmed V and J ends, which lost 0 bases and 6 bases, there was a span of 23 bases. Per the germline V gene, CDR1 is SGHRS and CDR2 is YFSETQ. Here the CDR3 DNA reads TGCGCCAGCAGCTTGGAGGGACAGGTGACAGCGGGACGGGATACGCAGTATTTT. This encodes CASSLEGQVTAGRDTQYF.

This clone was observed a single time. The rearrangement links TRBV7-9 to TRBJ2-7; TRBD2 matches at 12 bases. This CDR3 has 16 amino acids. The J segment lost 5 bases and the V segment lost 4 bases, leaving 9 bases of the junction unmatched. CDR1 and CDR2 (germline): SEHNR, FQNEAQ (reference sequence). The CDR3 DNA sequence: TGTGCCAGCAGCTCATCACAGACTAGCGGGAGAGACGAGCAGTACTTC. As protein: CASSSSQTSGRDEQYF. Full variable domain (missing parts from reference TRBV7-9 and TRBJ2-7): DTGVSQNPRHKITKRGQNVTFRCDPISEHNRLYWYRQTLGQGPEFLTYFQNEAQLEKSRLLSDRFSAERPKGSFSTLEIQRTEQGDSAMYLCASSSSQTSGRDEQYFGPGTRLTVT.

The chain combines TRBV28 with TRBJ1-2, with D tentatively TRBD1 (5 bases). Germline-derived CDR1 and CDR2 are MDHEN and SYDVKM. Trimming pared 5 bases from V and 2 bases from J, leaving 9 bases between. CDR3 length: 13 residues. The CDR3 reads CASSRTLNYGYTF. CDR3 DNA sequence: TGTGCCAGCAGTCGGACACTGAACTATGGCTACACCTTC.

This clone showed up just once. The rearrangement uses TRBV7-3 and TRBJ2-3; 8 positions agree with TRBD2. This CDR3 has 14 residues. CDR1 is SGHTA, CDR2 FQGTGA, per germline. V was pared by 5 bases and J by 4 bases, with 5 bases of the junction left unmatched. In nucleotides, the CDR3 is TGTGCCAGCAGCCTCGGGGGGGTGGCAGATACGCAGTATTTT. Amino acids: CASSLGGVADTQYF. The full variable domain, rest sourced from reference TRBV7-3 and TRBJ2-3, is GAGVSQTPSNKVTEKGKYVELRCDPISGHTALYWYRQSLGQGPEFLIYFQGTGAADDSGLPNDRFFAVRPEGSVSTLKIQRTERGDSAVYLCASSLGGVADTQYFGPGTRLTVL.

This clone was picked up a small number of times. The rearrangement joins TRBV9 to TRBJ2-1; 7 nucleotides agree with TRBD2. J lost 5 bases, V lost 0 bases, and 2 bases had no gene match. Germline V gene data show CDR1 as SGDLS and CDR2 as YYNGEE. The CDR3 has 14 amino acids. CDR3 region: CASSVVLADNEQFF. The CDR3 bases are TGTGCCAGCAGCGTAGTTCTAGCGGACAATGAGCAGTTCTTC.

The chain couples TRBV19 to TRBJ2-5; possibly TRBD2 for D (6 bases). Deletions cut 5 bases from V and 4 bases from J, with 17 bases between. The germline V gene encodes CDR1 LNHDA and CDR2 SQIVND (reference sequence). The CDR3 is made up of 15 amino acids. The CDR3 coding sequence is TGTGCCAGTAGTGCCCGGGGCAGGGAGGTAGAGACCCAGTACTTC. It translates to CASSARGREVETQYF.

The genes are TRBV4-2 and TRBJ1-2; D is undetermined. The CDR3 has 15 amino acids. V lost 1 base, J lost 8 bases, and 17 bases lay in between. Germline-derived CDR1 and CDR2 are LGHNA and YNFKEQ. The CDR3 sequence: CASSQGGTLGEGYTF. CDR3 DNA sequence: TGTGCCAGCAGCCAAGGAGGAACCTTGGGAGAAGGCTACACCTTC.

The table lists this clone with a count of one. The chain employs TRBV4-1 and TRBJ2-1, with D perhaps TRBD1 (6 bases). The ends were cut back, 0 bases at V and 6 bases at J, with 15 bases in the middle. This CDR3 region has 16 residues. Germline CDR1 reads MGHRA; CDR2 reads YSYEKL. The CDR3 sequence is CASSQEIGQLTNEQFF. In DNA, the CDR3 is TGCGCCAGCAGCCAAGAGATTGGACAGCTTACCAATGAGCAGTTCTTC.

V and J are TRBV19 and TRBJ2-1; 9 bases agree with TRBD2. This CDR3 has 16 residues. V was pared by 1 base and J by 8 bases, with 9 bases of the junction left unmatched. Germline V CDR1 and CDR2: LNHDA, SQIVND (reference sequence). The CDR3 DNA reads TGTGCCAGTAGTATAGTGGCTAGCGGGAATAGGGATGAGCAGTTCTTC. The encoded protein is CASSIVASGNRDEQFF.

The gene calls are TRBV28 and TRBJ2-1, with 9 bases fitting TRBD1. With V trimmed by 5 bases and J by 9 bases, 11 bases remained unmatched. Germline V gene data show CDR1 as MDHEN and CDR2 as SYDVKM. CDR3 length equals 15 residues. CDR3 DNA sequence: TGTGCCAGCAGTGCGCCGGGACAGGGTTTCACTGAGCAGTTCTTC. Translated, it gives CASSAPGQGFTEQFF.

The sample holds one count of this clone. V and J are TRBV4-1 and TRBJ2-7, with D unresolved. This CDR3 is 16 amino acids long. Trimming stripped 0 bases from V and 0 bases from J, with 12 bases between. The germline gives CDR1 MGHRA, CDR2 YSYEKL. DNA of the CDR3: TGCGCCAGCAGCCAAGACTTCCGGGTCCCCTCCTACGAGCAGTACTTC. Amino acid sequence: CASSQDFRVPSYEQYF.

CDR3 residues: CASRLSTGIHEQYF. CDR3 nucleotides: TGTGCCAGCAGGCTATCGACAGGGATCCACGAGCAGTACTTC. This rearrangement joins TRBV6-5 to TRBJ2-7, with TRBD1 identical over 7 bases. Germline loops: CDR1 MNHEY, CDR2 SVGAGI. This CDR3 has 14 residues. V dropped 6 bases and J dropped 5; count of bases not matched to a gene: 10.

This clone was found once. The CDR3 is CASSLGGLNNEQFF. The CDR3 nucleotides are TGTGCCAGCAGCTTGGGGGGACTAAACAATGAGCAGTTCTTC. V is TRBV7-3 and J is TRBJ2-1; 7 bases agree with TRBD2. V was pared by 3 bases and J by 5 bases, with 4 bases of the junction left unmatched. This CDR3 contains 14 residues. Germline V CDR1 and CDR2: SGHTA, FQGTGA.

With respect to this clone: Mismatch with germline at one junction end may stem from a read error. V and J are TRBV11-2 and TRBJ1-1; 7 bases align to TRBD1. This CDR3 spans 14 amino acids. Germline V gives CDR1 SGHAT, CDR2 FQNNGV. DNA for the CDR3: TGTACCAGCAGCCTCCGGACAGGGAACACTGAAGCTTTCTTT. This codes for CTSSLRTGNTEAFF.

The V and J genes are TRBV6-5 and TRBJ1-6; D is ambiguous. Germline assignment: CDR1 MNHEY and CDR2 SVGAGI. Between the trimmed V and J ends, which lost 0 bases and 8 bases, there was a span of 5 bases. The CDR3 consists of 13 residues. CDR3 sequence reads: CASSYSQDSPLHF. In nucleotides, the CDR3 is TGTGCCAGCAGTTACTCGCAGGATTCACCCCTCCACTTT.

The CDR3, as DNA: TGTGCCAGCAGGAAGTGGGGACTGGGTCAAGAGACCCAGTACTTC. Translating it yields CASRKWGLGQETQYF. The chain is built from TRBV2 and TRBJ2-5; TRBD2 is a possible D gene (6 bases). Germline V gene sequence: CDR1 SNHLY, CDR2 FYNNEI. The CDR3 length is 15 residues. The V end lost 6 bases, the J end lost 2 bases, and 16 bases lay between the germline ends. The complete variable domain, with remaining parts taken from reference TRBV2 and TRBJ2-5, reads EPEVTQTPSHQVTQMGQEVILRCVPISNHLYFYWYRQILGQKVEFLVSFYNNEISEKSEIFDDQFSVERPDGSNFTLKIRSTKLEDSAMYFCASRKWGLGQETQYFGPGTRLLVL.

The CDR3 loop reads CASSVNPENTEAFF. The CDR3 DNA follows: TGTGCCAGCAGCGTCAATCCAGAGAACACTGAAGCTTTCTTT. V and J are TRBV9 and TRBJ1-1; D gene uncertain. V lost 2 bases, J lost 1 base, and 9 bases lay in between. CDR1 SGDLS and CDR2 YYNGEE come from the germline V gene. CDR3 length equals 14 residues.

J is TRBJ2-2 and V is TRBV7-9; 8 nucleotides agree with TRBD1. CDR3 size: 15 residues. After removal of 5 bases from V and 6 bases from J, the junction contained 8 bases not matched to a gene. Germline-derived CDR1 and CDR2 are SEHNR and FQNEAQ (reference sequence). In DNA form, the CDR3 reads TGTGCCAGCAGCGCCCAGACAGGGGAGGCCGGGGAGCTGTTTTTT. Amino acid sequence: CASSAQTGEAGELFF.

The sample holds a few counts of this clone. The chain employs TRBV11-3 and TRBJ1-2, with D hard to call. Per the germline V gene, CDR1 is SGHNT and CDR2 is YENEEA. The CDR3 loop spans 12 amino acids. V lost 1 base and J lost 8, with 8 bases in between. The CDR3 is CASSLGVRGYTF. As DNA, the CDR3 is TGTGCCAGCAGCTTAGGGGTGCGGGGCTACACCTTC.

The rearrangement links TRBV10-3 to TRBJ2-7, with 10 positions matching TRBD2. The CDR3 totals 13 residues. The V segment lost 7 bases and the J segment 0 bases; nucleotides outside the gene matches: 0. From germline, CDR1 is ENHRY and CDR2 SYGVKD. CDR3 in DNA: TGTGCCATCACTAGCGGGAGCTCCTACGAGCAGTACTTC. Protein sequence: CAITSGSSYEQYF.

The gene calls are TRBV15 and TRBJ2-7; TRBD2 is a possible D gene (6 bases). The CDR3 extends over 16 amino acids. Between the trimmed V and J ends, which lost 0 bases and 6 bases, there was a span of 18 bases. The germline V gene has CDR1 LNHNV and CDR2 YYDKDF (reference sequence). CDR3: CATSRELSGLGVEQYF. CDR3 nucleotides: TGTGCCACCAGCAGAGAGTTGAGCGGGTTGGGGGTCGAGCAGTACTTC.

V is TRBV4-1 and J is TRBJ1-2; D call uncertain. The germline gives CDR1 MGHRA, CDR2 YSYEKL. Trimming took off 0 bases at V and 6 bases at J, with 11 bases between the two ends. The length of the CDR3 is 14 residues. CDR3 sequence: CASSQDRLSDGYTF. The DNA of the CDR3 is TGCGCCAGCAGCCAAGATCGTCTATCCGATGGCTACACCTTC.

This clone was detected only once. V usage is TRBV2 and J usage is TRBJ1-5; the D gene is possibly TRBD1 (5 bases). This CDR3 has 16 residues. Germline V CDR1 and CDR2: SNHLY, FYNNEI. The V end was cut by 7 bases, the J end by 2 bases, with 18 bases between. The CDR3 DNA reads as TGTGCCAGCAATTTGAGGGAGGGGTTGGGCAATCAGCCCCAGCATTTT. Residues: CASNLREGLGNQPQHF.

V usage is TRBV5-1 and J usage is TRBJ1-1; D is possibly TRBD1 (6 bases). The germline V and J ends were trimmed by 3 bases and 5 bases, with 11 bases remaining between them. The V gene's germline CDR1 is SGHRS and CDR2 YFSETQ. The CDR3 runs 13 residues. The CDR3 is CASSSRGGTEAFF. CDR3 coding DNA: TGCGCCAGCAGCTCAAGGGGGGGGACTGAAGCTTTCTTT.

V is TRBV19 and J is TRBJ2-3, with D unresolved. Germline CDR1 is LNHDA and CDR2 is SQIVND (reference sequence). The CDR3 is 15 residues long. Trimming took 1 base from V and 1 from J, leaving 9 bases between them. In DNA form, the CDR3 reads TGTGCCAGTAGTATAGGGGCTCGCGGCACAGATACGCAGTATTTT. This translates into CASSIGARGTDTQYF.

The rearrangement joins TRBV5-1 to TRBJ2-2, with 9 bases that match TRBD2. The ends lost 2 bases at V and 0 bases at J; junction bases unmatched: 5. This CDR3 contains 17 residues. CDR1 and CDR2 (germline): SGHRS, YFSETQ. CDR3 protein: CASSFGSGRANTGELFF. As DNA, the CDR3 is TGCGCCAGCAGCTTCGGTAGCGGGAGAGCGAACACCGGGGAGCTGTTTTTT.

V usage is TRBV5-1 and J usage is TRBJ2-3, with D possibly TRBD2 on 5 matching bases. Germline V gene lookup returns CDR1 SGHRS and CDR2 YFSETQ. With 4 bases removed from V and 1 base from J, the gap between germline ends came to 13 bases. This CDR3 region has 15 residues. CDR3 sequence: CASSPRGSGTDTQYF. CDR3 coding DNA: TGCGCCAGCAGCCCCCGGGGTAGCGGCACAGATACGCAGTATTTT.

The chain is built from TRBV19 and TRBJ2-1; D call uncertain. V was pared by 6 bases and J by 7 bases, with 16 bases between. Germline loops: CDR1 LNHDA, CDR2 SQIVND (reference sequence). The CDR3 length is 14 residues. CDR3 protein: CASRDIGPRNEQFF. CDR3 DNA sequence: TGTGCCAGTAGGGATATCGGCCCCAGGAATGAGCAGTTCTTC.

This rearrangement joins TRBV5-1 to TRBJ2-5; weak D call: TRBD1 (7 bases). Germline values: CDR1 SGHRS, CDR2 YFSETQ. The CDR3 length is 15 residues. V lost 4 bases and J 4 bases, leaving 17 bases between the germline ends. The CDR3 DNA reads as TGCGCCAGCAGCGCGACTAGAGGGGGCGGAGAGACCCAGTACTTC. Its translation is CASSATRGGGETQYF.

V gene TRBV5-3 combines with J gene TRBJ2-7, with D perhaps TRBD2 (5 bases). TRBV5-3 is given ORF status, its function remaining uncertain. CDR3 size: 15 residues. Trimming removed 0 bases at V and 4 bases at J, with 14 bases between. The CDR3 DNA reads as TGTGCCAGAAGCTTGGTGGCCCCCGAGGGATACGAGCAGTACTTC. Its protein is CARSLVAPEGYEQYF.

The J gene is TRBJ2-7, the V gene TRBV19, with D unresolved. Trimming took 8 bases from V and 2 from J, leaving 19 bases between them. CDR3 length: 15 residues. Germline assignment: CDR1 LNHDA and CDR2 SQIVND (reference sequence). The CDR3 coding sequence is TGTGCCAGTCGCCGCGAGGCCAGTCTCGCCTACGAGCAGTACTTC. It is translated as CASRREASLAYEQYF. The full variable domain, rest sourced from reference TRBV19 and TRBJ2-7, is DGGITQSPKYLFRKEGQNVTLSCEQNLNHDAMYWYRQDPGQGLRLIYYSQIVNDFQKGDIAEGYSVSREKKESFPLTVTSAQKNPTAFYLCASRREASLAYEQYFGPGTRLTVT.

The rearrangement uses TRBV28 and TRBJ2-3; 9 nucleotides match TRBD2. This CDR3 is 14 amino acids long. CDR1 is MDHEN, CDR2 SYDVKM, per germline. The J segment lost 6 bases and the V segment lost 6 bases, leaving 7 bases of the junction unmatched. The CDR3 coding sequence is TGTGCCAGCAGCCACGGGACTAGCCCGGATACGCAGTATTTT. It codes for CASSHGTSPDTQYF.